This TCR beta chain derives from a study of cytomegalovirus exposure and HLA in healthy donors. General study points: What a later analysis showed was that several of the most significant clusters appeared linked to common viral pathogens. In a later analysis, HLA-associated beta chains showed higher expansion and lower generation probabilities than comparable chains.

This PCR relied on a set of 60 Vbeta primers and 13 Jbeta primers. The method was immunoSEQ multiplex PCR; TCRdb's version includes in-frame clones alone and lacks a portion of them. Of about 240,000 clones listed, 80% to 85% are singletons. Concerning this clone itself: Its specificity is not known.

The V end was cut by 5 bases, the J end by 1 base, with 9 bases between. CDR1 and CDR2 (germline): LNHDA, SQIVND (reference sequence). The CDR3 runs 13 residues. The chain couples TRBV19 to TRBJ2-7; D possibly corresponds to TRBD2 (6 bases). Sequenced input: PBMCs. The origin of this receptor is a woman aged 55-70 years in good health and CMV-seropositive. For the CDR3, the DNA is TGTGCCAGTAGTGGGGCGGGATCCTACGAGCAGTACTTC. Its protein product is CASSGAGSYEQYF.